This T cell receptor (beta chain) was recovered during a study of blood T cell repertoires in COVID-19. Study context: Collection of acute and convalescent COVID-19 samples took place in the United States, Italy and Spain. The cDNA or gDNA used as material had been derived from T cells, B-cell-depleted T cells, or PBMCs.

Authors' analysis steps: The authors estimated nucleated cell counts from reference gene primer amplification. The data were produced by immunoSEQ multiplex PCR, yet TCRdb's version contains in-frame clones alone and is incomplete. V, J and clone size derive from that table, while D and trimming were established from the DNA sequence. The data contain 20,000 to 25,000 clones, about 90% of them seen just once; the ten biggest clones take up 6%. Per the germline V gene, CDR1 is SGHRS and CDR2 is YFSETQ. Trimming removed 0 bases at V and 5 bases at J, with 21 bases between. The CDR3 covers 18 residues. This TCR derives from a human donor in a cohort sampled during active COVID-19. The sequencing sample was made of peripheral blood. This chain joins TRBV5-1 and TRBJ2-1; D gene uncertain. The CDR3 bases are TGCGCCAGCAGCTTGGCCAACGTGGGCCCAGGAACCAACAATGAGCAGTTCTTC. Its translation is CASSLANVGPGTNNEQFF.